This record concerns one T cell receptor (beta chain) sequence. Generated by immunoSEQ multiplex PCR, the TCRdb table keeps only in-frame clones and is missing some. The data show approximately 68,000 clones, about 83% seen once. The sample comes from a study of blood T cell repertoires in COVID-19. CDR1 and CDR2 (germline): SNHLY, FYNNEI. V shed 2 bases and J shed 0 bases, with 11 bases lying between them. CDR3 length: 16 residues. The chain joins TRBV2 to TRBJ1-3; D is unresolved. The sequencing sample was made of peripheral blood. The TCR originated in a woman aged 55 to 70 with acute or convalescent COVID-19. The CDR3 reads CASSETRAFSGNTIYF. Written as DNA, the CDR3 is TGTGCCAGCAGTGAAACGAGGGCGTTCTCTGGAAACACCATATATTTT.